The clone carrying this T cell receptor beta chain has only a few counts. Antigen: not known. This record belongs to a study of T-cell reconstitution after alpha-beta-depleted transplantation in children. Points from the study as a whole: Newly made T cells mostly supplied T-cell counts and diversity one year after transplant. Some patients' high day-60 TCRbeta diversity was attributed to recipient cells surviving conditioning.

The library targeted TCRbeta and was prepared with unique molecular identifiers. TCRdb re-derived calls from the PCR reads in MiXCR, one entry per CDR3 protein. The sample records about a million distinct CDR3 sequences, about 31% being singletons. Germline CDR1 is ENHRY and CDR2 is SYGVKD. The CDR3 sequence is 14 residues long. V was pared by 6 bases and J by 0 bases, with 3 bases of the junction left unmatched. This clonotype was obtained from a boy younger than two who had a stem cell transplant for SCID, so the T cells may come from the graft donor. The chain is built from TRBV10-3 and TRBJ2-3; TRBD2 matches at 7 bases. The starting material was PBMCs, mostly from graft donor cells, obtained 360 days after TCRalphabeta/CD19-depleted stem cell transplant. The CDR3 here is CAIRASGSTDTQYF. The DNA of the CDR3 is TGTGCCATCAGGGCTAGCGGTAGCACAGATACGCAGTATTTT.